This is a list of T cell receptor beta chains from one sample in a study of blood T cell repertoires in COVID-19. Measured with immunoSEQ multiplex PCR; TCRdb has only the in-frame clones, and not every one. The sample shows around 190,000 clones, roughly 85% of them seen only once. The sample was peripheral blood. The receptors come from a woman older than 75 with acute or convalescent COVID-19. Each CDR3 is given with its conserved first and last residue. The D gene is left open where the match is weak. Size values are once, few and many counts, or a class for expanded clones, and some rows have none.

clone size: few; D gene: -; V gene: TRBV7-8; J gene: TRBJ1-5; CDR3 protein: CASSINRANQPQHF; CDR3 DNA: TGTGCCAGCAGCATTAACAGGGCCAATCAGCCCCAGCATTTT
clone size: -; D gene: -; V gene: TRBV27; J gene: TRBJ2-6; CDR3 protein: CASSRIPGSNSGANVLTF; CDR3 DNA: TGTGCCAGCAGTCGTATCCCGGGAAGTAACTCTGGGGCCAACGTCCTGACTTTC
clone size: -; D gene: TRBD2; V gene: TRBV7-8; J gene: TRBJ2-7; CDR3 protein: CASSSGLPTYEQYF; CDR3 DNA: TGTGCCAGCAGCTCGGGACTACCAACCTACGAGCAGTACTTC
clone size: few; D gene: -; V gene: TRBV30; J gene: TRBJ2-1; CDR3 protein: CAWSFRRVRQLYNEQFF; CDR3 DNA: TGTGCCTGGAGTTTTCGCCGTGTGAGACAGCTTTACAATGAGCAGTTCTTC
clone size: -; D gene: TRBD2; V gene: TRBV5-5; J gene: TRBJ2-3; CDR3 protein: CASSSLAGERGHTDTQYF; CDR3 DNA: TGTGCCAGCAGCTCACTAGCGGGAGAAAGAGGGCACACAGATACGCAGTATTTT
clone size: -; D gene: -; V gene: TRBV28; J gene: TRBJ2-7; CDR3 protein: CASSYQGLVYEQYF; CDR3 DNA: TGTGCCAGCAGTTACCAGGGCCTCGTGTACGAGCAGTACTTC
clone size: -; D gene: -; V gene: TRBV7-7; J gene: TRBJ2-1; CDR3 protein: CASSPPGNEQFF; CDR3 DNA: TGTGCTAGCAGTCCTCCCGGCAATGAGCAGTTCTTC
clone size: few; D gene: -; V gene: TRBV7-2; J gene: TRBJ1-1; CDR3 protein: CAIRVQGVTEAFF; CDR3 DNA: TGTGCCATAAGGGTACAGGGAGTCACTGAAGCTTTCTTT
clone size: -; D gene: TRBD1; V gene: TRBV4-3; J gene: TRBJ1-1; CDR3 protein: CASSRRDRASEAFF; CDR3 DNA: TGCGCCAGCAGCCGCCGGGACAGGGCGAGTGAAGCTTTCTTT
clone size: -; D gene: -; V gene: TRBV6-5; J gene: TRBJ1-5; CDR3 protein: CASSYRGGQPQHF; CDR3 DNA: TGTGCCAGCAGTTACAGGGGCGGTCAGCCCCAGCATTTT
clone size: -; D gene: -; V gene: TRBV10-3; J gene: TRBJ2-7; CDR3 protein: CAASRSSEQYF; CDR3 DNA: TGTGCCGCTTCGAGGAGCTCCGAGCAGTACTTC
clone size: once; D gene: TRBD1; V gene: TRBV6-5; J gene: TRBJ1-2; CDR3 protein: CASTRGQNYGYTF; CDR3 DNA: TGTGCCAGCACCAGGGGACAGAACTATGGCTACACCTTC
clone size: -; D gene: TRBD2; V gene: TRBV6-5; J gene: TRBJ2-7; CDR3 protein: CASSYRTSGPYEQYF; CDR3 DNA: TGTGCCAGCAGTTACAGGACTAGCGGTCCCTACGAGCAGTACTTC
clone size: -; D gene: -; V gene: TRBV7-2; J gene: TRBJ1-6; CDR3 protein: CASSLESNSPLHF; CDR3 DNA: TGTGCCAGCAGCTTAGAGAGCAATTCACCCCTCCACTTT
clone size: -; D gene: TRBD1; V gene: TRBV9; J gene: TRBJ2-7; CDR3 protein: CASSGGDRGYYEQYF; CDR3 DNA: TGTGCCAGCAGCGGCGGGGACAGGGGGTATTACGAGCAGTACTTC
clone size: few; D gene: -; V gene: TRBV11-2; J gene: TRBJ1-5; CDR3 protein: CASSLVVNQPQHF; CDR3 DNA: TGTGCCAGCAGCTTAGTCGTGAATCAGCCCCAGCATTTT
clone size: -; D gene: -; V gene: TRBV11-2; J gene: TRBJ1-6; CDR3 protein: CASSLVINNSPLHF; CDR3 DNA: TGTGCCAGCAGCTTAGTAATTAATAATTCACCCCTCCACTTT
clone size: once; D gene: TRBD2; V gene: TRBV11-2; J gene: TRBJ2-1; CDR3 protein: CASSLQLADYNEQFF; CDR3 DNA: TGTGCCAGCAGCTTACAACTAGCGGATTACAATGAGCAGTTCTTC
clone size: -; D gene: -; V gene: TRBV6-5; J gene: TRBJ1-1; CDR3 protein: CASRKQVLVNTEAFF; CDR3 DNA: TGTGCCAGCAGGAAACAGGTCCTCGTGAACACTGAAGCTTTCTTT
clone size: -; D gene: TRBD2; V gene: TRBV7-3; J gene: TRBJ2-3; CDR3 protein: CASSLHPTLAGGPDTQYF; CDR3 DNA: TGTGCCAGCAGCCTACACCCGACACTAGCGGGAGGCCCAGATACGCAGTATTTT
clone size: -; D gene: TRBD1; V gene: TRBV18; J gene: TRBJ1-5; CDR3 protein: CASSTGTVYQPQHF; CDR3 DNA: TGTGCCAGCTCCACCGGGACAGTCTACCAGCCCCAGCATTTT
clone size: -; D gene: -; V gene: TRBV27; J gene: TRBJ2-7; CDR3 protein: CATHSRAGINEQYF; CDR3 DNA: TGTGCCACCCACTCCAGGGCGGGGATCAACGAGCAGTACTTC
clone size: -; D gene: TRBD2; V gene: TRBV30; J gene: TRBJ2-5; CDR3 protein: CAWSVGTKETQYF; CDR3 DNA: TGTGCCTGGAGTGTGGGGACTAAAGAGACCCAGTACTTC
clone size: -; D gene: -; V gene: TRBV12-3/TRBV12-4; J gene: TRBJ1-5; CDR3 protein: CASSFGHQPQHF; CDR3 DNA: TGTGCCAGCAGTTTTGGCCATCAGCCCCAGCATTTT
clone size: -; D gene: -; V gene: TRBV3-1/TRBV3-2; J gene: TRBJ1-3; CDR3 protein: CASSQNRVGNTIYF; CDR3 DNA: TGTGCCAGCAGCCAAAACAGAGTTGGAAACACCATATATTTT
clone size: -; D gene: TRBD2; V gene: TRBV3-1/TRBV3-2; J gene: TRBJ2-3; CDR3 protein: CASSPTTLAGGGTDTQYF; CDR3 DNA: TGTGCCAGCAGCCCCACAACTTTAGCGGGAGGGGGCACAGATACGCAGTATTTT
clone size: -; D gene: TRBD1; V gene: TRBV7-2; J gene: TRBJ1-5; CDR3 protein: CASSRTGGSNQPQHF; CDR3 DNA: TGTGCCAGCAGCCGCACAGGGGGAAGCAATCAGCCCCAGCATTTT
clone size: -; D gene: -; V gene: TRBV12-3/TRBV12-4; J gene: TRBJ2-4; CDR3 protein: CASMYGSRDIQYF; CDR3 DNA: TGTGCCAGCATGTACGGCTCGAGGGACATTCAGTACTTC
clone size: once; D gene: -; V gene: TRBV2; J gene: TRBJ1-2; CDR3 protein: CASSEAAAFDGYTF; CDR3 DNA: TGTGCCAGCAGTGAAGCGGCCGCTTTCGATGGCTACACCTTC
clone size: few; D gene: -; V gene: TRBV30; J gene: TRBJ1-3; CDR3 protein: CAWTPSGNTIYF; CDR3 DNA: TGTGCCTGGACTCCCTCTGGAAACACCATATATTTT
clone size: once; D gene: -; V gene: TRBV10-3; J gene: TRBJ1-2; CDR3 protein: CAISGGGYGYTF; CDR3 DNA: TGTGCCATCAGTGGGGGCGGCTATGGCTACACCTTC
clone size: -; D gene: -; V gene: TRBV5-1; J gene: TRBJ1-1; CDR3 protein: CASSFYGGSNTEAFF; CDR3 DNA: TGCGCCAGCAGCTTTTATGGGGGGAGTAACACTGAAGCTTTCTTT
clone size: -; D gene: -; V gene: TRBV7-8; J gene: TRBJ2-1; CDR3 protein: CASSVSEGYNEQFF; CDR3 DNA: TGTGCCAGCAGTGTTAGCGAGGGATACAATGAGCAGTTCTTC
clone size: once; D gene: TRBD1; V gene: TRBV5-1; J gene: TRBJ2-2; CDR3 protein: CASSLTGGIGELFF; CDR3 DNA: TGCGCCAGCAGCTTAACAGGGGGGATCGGGGAGCTGTTTTTT
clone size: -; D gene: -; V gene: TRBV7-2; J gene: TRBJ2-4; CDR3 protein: CASSLSGRSKNIQYF; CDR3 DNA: TGTGCCAGCAGCTTAAGTGGCAGGTCCAAAAACATTCAGTACTTC
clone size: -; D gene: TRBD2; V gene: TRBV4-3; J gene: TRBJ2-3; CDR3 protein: CASSQDLTSGSIYTQYF; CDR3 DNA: TGCGCCAGCAGCCAAGATCTGACTAGCGGGTCGATATATACGCAGTATTTT
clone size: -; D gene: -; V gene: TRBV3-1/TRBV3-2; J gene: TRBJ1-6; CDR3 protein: CASSQGVAGASLHF; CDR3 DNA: TGTGCCAGCAGCCAAGGAGTTGCAGGGGCTAGCCTCCACTTT
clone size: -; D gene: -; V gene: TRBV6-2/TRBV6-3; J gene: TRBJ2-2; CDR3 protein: CASSYTGRDTGELFF; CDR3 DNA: TGTGCCAGCAGTTACACAGGGCGGGACACCGGGGAGCTGTTTTTT
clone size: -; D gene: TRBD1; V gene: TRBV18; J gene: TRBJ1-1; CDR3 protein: CASSQNRGRTEAFF; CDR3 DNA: TGTGCCAGCTCACAGAACAGGGGGCGGACTGAAGCTTTCTTT
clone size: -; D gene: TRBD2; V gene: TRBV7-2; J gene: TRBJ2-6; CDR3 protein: CASSLASGRLGRGANVLTF; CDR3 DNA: TGTGCCAGCAGCCTGGCTAGCGGGAGGCTGGGGCGTGGGGCCAACGTCCTGACTTTC
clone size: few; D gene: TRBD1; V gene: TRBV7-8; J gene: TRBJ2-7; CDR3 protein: CASSLGRDRGAREQYF; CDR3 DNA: TGTGCCAGCAGCTTAGGTCGGGACAGGGGGGCTCGAGAGCAGTACTTC
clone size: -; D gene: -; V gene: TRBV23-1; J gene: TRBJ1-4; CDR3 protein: CASHKQTNEKLFF; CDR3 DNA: TGCGCCAGCCACAAACAGACGAATGAAAAACTGTTTTTT
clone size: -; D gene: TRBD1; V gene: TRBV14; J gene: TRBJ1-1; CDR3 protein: CASSLYRGLGNTEAFF; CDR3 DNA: TGTGCCAGCAGCCTTTACAGGGGGCTGGGGAACACTGAAGCTTTCTTT
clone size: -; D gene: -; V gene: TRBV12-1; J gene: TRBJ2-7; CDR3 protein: CASSSLKQGAGEQYF; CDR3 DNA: TGTGCCAGCAGCTCACTTAAACAGGGGGCAGGCGAGCAGTACTTC
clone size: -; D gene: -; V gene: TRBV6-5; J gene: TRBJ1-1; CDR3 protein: CASTPYSGANTEAFF; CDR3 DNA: TGTGCCAGCACCCCCTATTCTGGGGCTAACACTGAAGCTTTCTTT
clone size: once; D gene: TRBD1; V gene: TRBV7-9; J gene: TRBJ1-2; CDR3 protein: CASSMTGVDYGYTF; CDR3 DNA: TGTGCCAGCAGCATGACAGGGGTGGACTATGGCTACACCTTC
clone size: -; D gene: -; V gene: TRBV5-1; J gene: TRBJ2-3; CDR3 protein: CASSLATGSSLYTQYF; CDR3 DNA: TGCGCCAGCAGCTTGGCGACAGGCTCCTCCTTGTATACGCAGTATTTT
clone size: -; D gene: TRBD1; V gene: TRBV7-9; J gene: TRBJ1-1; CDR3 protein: CASSLEDREAFF; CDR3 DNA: TGTGCCAGCAGCTTAGAGGACAGGGAAGCTTTCTTT
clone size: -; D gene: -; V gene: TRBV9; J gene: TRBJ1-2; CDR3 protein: CARRGGCNYGYTF; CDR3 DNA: TGTGCCAGAAGGGGGGGCTGTAACTATGGCTACACCTTC
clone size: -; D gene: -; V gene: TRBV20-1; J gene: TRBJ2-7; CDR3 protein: CSASTQPYEQYF; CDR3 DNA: TGCAGTGCTAGTACACAGCCCTACGAGCAGTACTTC
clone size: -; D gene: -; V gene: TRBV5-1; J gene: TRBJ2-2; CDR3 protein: CASSLDRGPGELFF; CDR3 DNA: TGCGCCAGCAGCTTGGATCGAGGCCCCGGGGAGCTGTTTTTT
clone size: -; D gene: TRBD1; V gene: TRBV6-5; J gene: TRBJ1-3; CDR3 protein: CASSYSRDSSGNTIYF; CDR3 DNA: TGTGCCAGCAGTTACTCTCGGGACAGCTCTGGAAACACCATATATTTT
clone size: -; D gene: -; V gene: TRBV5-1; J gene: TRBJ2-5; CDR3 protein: CASSSQFGGAETQYF; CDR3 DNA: TGCGCCAGCAGCTCCCAGTTTGGGGGGGCAGAGACCCAGTACTTC
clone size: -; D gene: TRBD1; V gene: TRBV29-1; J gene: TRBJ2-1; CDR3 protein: CSVQTGLSYNEQFF; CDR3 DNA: TGCAGCGTCCAGACAGGGCTATCTTACAATGAGCAGTTCTTC
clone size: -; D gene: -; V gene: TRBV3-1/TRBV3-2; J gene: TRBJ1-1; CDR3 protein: CASSRNGGGDTEAFF; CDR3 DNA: TGTGCCAGCAGTAGAAACGGAGGGGGGGACACTGAAGCTTTCTTT
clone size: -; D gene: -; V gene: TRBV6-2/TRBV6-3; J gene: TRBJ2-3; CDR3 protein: CASSYSRRGYTNTQYF; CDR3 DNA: TGTGCCAGCAGTTACTCCCGGAGAGGGTATACAAATACGCAGTATTTT
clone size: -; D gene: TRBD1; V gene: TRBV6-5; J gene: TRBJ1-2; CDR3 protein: CASSYSRRGRTFF; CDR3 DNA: TGTGCCAGCAGTTACTCGAGAAGGGGGCGAACTTTCTTC
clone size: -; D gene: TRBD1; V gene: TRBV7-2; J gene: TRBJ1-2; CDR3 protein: CASSLQGGAGYGYTF; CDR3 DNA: TGTGCCAGCAGCTTACAAGGGGGCGCGGGGTATGGCTACACCTTC
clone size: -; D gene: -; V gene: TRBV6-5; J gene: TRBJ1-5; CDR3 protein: CASSYLHQPQHF; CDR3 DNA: TGTGCCAGCAGTTACCTCCATCAGCCCCAGCATTTT
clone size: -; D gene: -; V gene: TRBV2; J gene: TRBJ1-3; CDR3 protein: CASRAGGTSGGNTIYF; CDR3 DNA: TGTGCCAGCAGAGCGGGGGGAACTTCAGGGGGAAACACCATATATTTT